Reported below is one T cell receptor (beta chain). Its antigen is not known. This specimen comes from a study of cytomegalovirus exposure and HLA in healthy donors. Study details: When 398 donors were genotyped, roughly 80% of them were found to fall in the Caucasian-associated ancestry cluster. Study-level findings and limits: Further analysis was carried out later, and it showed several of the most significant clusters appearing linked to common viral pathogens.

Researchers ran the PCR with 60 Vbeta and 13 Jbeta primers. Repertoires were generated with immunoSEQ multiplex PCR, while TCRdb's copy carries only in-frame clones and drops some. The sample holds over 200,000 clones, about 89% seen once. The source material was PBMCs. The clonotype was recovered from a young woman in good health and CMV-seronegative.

In nucleotides, the CDR3 is TGTGCCAGCAGCGAGGGACATCTGGGGGGCTACACCTTC. This encodes CASSEGHLGGYTF. The V gene is TRBV11-3, the J gene TRBJ1-2; D is perhaps TRBD1 (6 bases). Germline V lookup: CDR1 SGHNT, CDR2 YENEEA. The CDR3 runs 13 residues. Trimming stripped 5 bases from V and 8 bases from J, with 15 bases between.